The clone carrying this TCR beta chain was seen a handful of times. TCRdb ran MiXCR on the 5' RACE reads and lists one entry per CDR3 protein. The table has tens of thousands of distinct CDR3 sequences, more than 7% seen once. This record belongs to a study of human T cells and chemical hapten exposure. Unfractionated whole blood was the source of the extracted total RNA. V lost 0 bases to trimming and J lost 6 bases, with 9 bases between them. CDR1 and CDR2 (germline): SGHRS, YFSETQ. The CDR3 length is 13 residues. The TCR originated in a male donor in good health. This chain uses TRBV5-1 with TRBJ1-1; a weak D match, TRBD1 (5 bases). The CDR3 protein is CASSLGGAAEAFF. Written as DNA, the CDR3 is TGCGCCAGCAGCTTGGGAGGGGCCGCTGAAGCTTTCTTT.